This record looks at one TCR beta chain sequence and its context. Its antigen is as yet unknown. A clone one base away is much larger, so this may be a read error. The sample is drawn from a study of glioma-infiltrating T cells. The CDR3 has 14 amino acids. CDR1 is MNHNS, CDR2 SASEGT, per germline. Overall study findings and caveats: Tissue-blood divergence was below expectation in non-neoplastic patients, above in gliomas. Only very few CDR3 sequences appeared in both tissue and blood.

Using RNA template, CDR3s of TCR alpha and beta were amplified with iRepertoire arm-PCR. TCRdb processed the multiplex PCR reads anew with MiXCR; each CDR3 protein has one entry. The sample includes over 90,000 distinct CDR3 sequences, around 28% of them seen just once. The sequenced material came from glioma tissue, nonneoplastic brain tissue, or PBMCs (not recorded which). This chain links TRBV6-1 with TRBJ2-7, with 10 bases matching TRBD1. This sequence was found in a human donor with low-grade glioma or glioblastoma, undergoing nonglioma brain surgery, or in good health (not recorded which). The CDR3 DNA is TGTGCCAGCAGCCAGGGACAGGGGTATTCGGAGCAGTGCTTC. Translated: CASSQGQGYSEQCF.